This TCR beta chain was captured in a study of OX40 agonist ivuxolimab in advanced cancers. General study results and limits: By week 6 at 0.1 to 3.0 mg/kg, blood CD4+ and CD8+ T cells had expanded clonally.

Assay: immunoSEQ multiplex PCR; the TCRdb copy retains only in-frame clones and omits some. The repertoire includes more than 20,000 clones, approximately 82% of them detected once, and approximately 51% sits in the top ten. This clone was seen a handful of times. Antigen: not known. V shed 1 base and J shed 2 bases, with 9 bases lying between them. The germline CDR1 and CDR2 sequences are SGDLS and YYNGEE. The CDR3 sequence is 15 residues long. At baseline, cycle 4 day 1, and cycle 7 day 1, blood was sampled. The chain employs TRBV9 and TRBJ2-2; maybe TRBD2 (6 bases). This receptor was obtained from an adult with an advanced solid tumor such as melanoma, head and neck, liver or kidney cancer. Sequencing was performed on CD4+ or CD8+ T cells sorted from blood, taken in a trial of the OX40 agonist ivuxolimab. The CDR3 region is CASSVYGSNTGELFF. The CDR3 nucleotides read TGTGCCAGCAGCGTATACGGGAGTAACACCGGGGAGCTGTTTTTT.